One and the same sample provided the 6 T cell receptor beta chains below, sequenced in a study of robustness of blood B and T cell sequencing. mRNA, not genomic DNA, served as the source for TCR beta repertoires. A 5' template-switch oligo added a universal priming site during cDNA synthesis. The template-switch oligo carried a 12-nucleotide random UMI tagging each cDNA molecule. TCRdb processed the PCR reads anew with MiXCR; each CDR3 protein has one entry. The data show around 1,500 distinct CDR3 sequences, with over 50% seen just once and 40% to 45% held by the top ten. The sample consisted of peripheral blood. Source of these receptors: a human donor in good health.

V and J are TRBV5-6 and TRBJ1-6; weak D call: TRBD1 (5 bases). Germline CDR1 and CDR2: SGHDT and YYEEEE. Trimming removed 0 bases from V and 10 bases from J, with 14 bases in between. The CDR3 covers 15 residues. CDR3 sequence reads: CASSLESGGRSPLHF. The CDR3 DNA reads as TGTGCCAGCAGCTTGGAGAGCGGGGGTAGGTCACCCCTCCACTTT.

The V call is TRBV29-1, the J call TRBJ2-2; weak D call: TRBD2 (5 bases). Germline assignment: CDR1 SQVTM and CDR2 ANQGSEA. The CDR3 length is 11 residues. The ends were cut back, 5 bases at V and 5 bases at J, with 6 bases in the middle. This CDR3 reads CSVRRTGELFF. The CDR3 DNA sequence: TGCAGCGTTAGGAGGACCGGGGAGCTGTTTTTT.

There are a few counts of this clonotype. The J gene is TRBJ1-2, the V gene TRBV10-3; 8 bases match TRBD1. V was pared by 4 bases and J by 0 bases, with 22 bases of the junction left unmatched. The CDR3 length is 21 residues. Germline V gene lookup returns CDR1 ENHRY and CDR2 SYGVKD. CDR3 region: CAISAARQGWDRNRANYGYTF. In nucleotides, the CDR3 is TGTGCCATCAGTGCCGCTCGACAGGGGTGGGATCGAAACCGGGCTAACTATGGCTACACCTTC.

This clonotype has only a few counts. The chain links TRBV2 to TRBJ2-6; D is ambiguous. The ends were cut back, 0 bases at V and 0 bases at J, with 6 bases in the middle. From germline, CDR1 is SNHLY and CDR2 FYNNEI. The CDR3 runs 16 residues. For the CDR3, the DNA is TGTGCCAGCAGTGAAGCCGGATCCTCTGGGGCCAACGTCCTGACTTTC. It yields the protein CASSEAGSSGANVLTF.

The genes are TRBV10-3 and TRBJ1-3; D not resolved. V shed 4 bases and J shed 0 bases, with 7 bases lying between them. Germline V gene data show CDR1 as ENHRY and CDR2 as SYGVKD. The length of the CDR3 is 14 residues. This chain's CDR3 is CAISAIRSGNTIYF. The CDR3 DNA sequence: TGTGCCATCAGTGCGATCCGCTCTGGAAACACCATATATTTT.

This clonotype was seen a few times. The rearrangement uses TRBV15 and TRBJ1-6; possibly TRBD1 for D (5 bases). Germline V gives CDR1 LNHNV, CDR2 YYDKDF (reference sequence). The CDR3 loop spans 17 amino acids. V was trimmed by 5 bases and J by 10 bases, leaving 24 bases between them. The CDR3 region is CATSYNKGTYRRSPLHF. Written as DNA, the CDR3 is TGTGCCACCAGCTATAACAAAGGGACTTATCGAAGGTCACCCCTCCACTTT.